This T cell receptor beta chain was profiled in a study of cytotoxic CD8 clonotypes in ibrutinib-treated CLL (dated by TCRdb to about 2021). As for the study more broadly: In this cohort, around 15 patients were treatment-naive and fewer than 13 were relapsed/refractory, while approximately 18 had unmutated IGHV. Patients were still on ibrutinib when every remission and progressive disease sample was collected. Partial responses were observed in about 25 patients and complete responses in 2; after a median follow-up of around 68 months, remission was maintained in approximately 14 patients and progression was observed in roughly twelve. Longitudinal samples were obtainable from about 30% of the roughly 90 participants in the trial. Response samples were taken after a median of about a year on treatment, ranging from about 6 to 40 months. Cryopreserved peripheral blood mononuclear cells were obtained before treatment, at response, and at either sustained remission or disease progression. Samples averaged roughly 280,000 productive templates and approximately 100,000 productive rearrangements.

Results the study describes overall, beyond this receptor: Lymph node repertoires were not examined, and the timing of sampling was not matched between patients in sustained remission and those whose disease progressed. An increase in clonality was observed at ibrutinib response, with clonality remaining stable during sustained remission and falling back toward baseline at progression. Public clonotypes were rare and either shrank or stayed stable during treatment, and the rise in clonality at ibrutinib response reflected expansion of private clonotypes. At baseline, clonality was higher than in age-matched healthy donors and showed a strong correlation with circulating CD8+ T-cell counts.

On this clone: It has no known antigen specificity. It has no much larger one-base neighbor in the sample; base qualities were not kept.

CDR1 and CDR2 are drawn from the germline V gene: SNHLY, FYNNEI. The CDR3 has 15 amino acids, counting the end cysteine and phenylalanine. The kept DNA is CDR3 alone, 45 bases in frame from the first base. V has 3 bases trimmed and J has 2 bases trimmed; junction bases matching no gene number 4. Each clonotype received, on average, 10x coverage in deep resolution sequencing performed on a MiSeq, where the target depth lay between 1 in 1 million and 1 in 200,000 T cells. The immunoSEQ hsTCRB Kit was used to generate the TCR beta libraries. Regarding the original processing steps: ImmunoSEQ Data Assistant and ImmunoSEQ Analyzer were used for data analysis, and V, D and J genes were assigned according to IMGT definitions. Clonality, with values ranging from 0 to 1, was calculated as one minus the normalized Shannon entropy of productive rearrangement frequencies. Only overrepresented clonotypes making up at least 0.05% of the repertoire of each patient were included in the public clonotype analysis. Roughly 12 age-matched healthy donor repertoires from immuneACCESS were used as controls for clonality. TCRdb re-hosts the immuneACCESS table, in-frame sequences only. Its copies lack some clones; in the studies checked, an unresolved V gene accounts for under half of them, and the cause for the rest is not known. V, J and clone size are those of that table, while D and trimming were read from the DNA. The sample has 40,000 or so clones on record, over 60% of them singletons. Together, the top ten hold roughly 14% of the sample.

This specimen's time point label, per the study, means: about a year on ibrutinib. For TCR beta library preparation, around 1.9 micrograms of genomic DNA were extracted from the cryopreserved PBMCs. Longitudinal blood samples from CLL patients receiving ibrutinib monotherapy were subjected to high-throughput TCR beta sequencing. The patients took part in an open-label, single-center phase 2 trial of ibrutinib monotherapy. This receptor was identified in a human donor with chronic lymphocytic leukemia. The source material was PBMCs, sampled after 12 months of ibrutinib treatment. The receptor chain draws on TRBV2 and TRBJ2-1; TRBD1 aligns with 7 central bases. The CDR3 region: CASSEGQGAYNEQFF. The bases read TGTGCCAGCAGTGAGGGGCAGGGGGCCTACAATGAGCAGTTCTTC.